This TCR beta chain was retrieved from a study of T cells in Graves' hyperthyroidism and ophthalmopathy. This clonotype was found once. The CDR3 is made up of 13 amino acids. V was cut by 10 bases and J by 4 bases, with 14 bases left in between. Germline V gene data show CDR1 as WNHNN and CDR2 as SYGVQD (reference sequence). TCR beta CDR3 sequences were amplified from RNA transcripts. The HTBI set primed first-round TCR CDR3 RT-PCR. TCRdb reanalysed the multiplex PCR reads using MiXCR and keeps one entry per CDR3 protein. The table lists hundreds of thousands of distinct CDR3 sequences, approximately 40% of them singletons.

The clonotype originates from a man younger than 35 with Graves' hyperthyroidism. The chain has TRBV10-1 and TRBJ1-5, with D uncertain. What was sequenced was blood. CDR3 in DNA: TGCGCCAAGCAAGTGGGTTGGAATCAGCCCCAGCATTTT. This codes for CAKQVGWNQPQHF.